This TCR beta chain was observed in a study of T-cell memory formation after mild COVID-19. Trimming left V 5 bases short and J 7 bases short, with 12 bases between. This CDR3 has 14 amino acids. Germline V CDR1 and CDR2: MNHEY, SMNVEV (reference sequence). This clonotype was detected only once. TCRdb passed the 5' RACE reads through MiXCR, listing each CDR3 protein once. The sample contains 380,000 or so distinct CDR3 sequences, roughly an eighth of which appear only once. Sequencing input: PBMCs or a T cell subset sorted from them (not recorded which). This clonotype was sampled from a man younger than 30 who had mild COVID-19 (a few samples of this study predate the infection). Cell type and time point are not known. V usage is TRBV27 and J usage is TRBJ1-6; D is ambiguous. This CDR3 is CASSPPGWNSPLHF. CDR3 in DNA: TGTGCCAGCAGTCCGCCAGGTTGGAATTCACCCCTCCACTTT.